This T cell receptor beta chain came from a study of post-analysis software for immune sequencing data. About the study: As for disease course, relapsing-remitting, secondary progressive and progressive-relapsing multiple sclerosis were all included. Study-wide results and limits: Relative to controls, patients had about 5 TRBV segments at higher frequency, with TRBV5-6, TRBV5-1 and TRBV20-1 among these.

As to this clonotype: The antigen is unknown.

The authors incorporated unique molecular identifiers into the TCR beta cDNA libraries. Yield was roughly 0.5 million cDNA molecules from around 1 to 9.1 million T cells. MiXCR, run by TCRdb on the PCR reads, gives a single entry per CDR3 protein. This sample has some 800,000 distinct CDR3 sequences; 46% occur once, and the top ten carry roughly 4.9%. The V end was cut by 3 bases, the J end by 5 bases, with 11 bases between. This CDR3 has 13 residues. The germline CDR1 and CDR2 sequences are GTSNPN and SVGIG (reference sequence). Material for sequencing was blood. The sequence came from a girl aged 10 to 17 with multiple sclerosis. The chain couples TRBV30 to TRBJ2-1; D gene ambiguous. The chain's CDR3 is CAWSLRGDNEQFF. The CDR3 nucleotides read TGTGCCTGGAGCCTTCGTGGGGACAATGAGCAGTTCTTC.